These 14 T cell receptor beta chains were all obtained from the same sample, sequenced in a study of CD8 T cells in ankylosing spondylitis. TCRdb called the 5' RACE reads again in MiXCR, with one record for every CDR3 protein. The sample includes tens of thousands of distinct CDR3 sequences, under 40% seen only once; the top ten take 45% to 55%. The sequenced sample consisted of synovial fluid, either unsorted or a sorted T cell fraction (not recorded which). All receptors derive from a male donor with ankylosing spondylitis.

V and J are TRBV5-1 and TRBJ2-7; 10 bases map to TRBD1. Trimming cost V 0 bases and J 4 bases; bases outside gene matches: 7. CDR1 is SGHRS and CDR2 is YFSETQ in the germline V gene. The CDR3 is 16 amino acids. CDR3 loop: CASSLGGTGAHYEQYV. The DNA for the CDR3 is TGCGCCAGCAGCTTGGGGGGGACAGGGGCGCATTACGAGCAGTACGTC.

In this sample, this clonotype turned up a few times. J is TRBJ2-5 and V is TRBV20-1, with a possible D match to TRBD1 (6 bases). CDR3 length equals 15 residues. Trimming pared 6 bases from V and 4 bases from J, leaving 21 bases between. CDR1 is DFQATT and CDR2 is SNEGSKA in the germline V gene (reference sequence). The CDR3 here is CSATGPRSRGETQYF. CDR3 nucleotides: TGCAGTGCCACAGGTCCCAGGTCCAGGGGAGAGACCCAGTACTTC.

This clonotype was seen repeatedly, ten times or more. CDR3 coding DNA: TGTGCCTACGACGGGCCCACCTACGAGCAGTACTTC. Translating it yields CAYDGPTYEQYF. The chain joins TRBV30 to TRBJ2-7; no clear D. V lost 7 bases and J lost 2, with 12 bases in between. The CDR3 has 12 residues. Germline lookup yields CDR1 GTSNPN and CDR2 SVGIG (reference sequence).

The chain uses TRBV5-5 and TRBJ1-3, with D perhaps matching TRBD1 (6 bases). Germline values: CDR1 SGHKS, CDR2 YYEKEE (reference sequence). This CDR3 spans 15 amino acids. The germline V and J ends were trimmed by 4 bases and 2 bases, with 13 bases remaining between them. Written as DNA, the CDR3 is TGTGCCAGCAGCCTGGACAGAGTTACTGGAAACACCATATATTTT. Protein product: CASSLDRVTGNTIYF.

This clonotype came up a few times. The rearrangement links TRBV7-8 to TRBJ2-3; no clear D gene. V lost 5 bases and J lost 1, with 13 bases in between. The germline V gene has CDR1 SGHVS and CDR2 FQNEAQ. The CDR3 runs to 15 residues. This CDR3 reads CASSPTNAGTDTQYF. CDR3 sequence (DNA): TGTGCCAGCAGCCCTACTAATGCGGGCACAGATACGCAGTATTTT.

This clonotype was counted a few times. The CDR3 sequence: CASSQVRRGRTDTQYF. The CDR3 bases are TGCGCCAGCAGCCAAGTCAGGAGGGGGAGGACAGATACGCAGTATTTT. The chain is built from TRBV4-1 and TRBJ2-3; D possibly matches TRBD1 or TRBD2 (6 bases each). The CDR3 consists of 16 residues. Germline CDR1 and CDR2: MGHRA and YSYEKL. Trimming removed 1 base from V and 3 bases from J, with 14 bases in between.

J is TRBJ1-1 and V is TRBV12-5; D ambiguous. This CDR3 has 13 residues. Between the trimmed V and J ends, which lost 6 bases and 1 base, there was a span of 9 bases. CDR1 and CDR2 from the germline V gene are LGHNT and FRNRAP. Here the CDR3 reads CASGWTGNTEAFF. The DNA of the CDR3 is TGTGCTAGTGGATGGACGGGGAACACTGAAGCTTTCTTT.

Many counts were recorded for this clonotype. The chain employs TRBV19 and TRBJ2-7; 7 bases agree with TRBD1. Trimming removed 5 bases from V and 3 bases from J; junction bases left unmatched: 4. The length of the CDR3 is 13 residues. CDR1 is LNHDA and CDR2 is SQIVND in the germline V gene (reference sequence). This CDR3 is CASSLRDSYEQYF. The CDR3 nucleotides read TGTGCCAGTAGTCTCCGGGACAGCTACGAGCAGTACTTC.

The CDR3 DNA reads TGTGCCAGCAGTGACGGGGGATATGGCTACACCTTC. Protein sequence: CASSDGGYGYTF. V gene TRBV6-4 combines with J gene TRBJ1-2; D is perhaps TRBD1 (5 bases). Trimming pared 2 bases from V and 5 bases from J, leaving 6 bases between. CDR1 and CDR2 (germline): MRHNA, SNTAGT. The CDR3 length is 12 residues.

The chain employs TRBV9 and TRBJ1-2; TRBD1 aligns across 8 bases. The length of the CDR3 is 14 residues. Losses at the gene ends were 3 bases for V and 7 bases for J; bases not matched to a gene: 8. Germline V gene sequence: CDR1 SGDLS, CDR2 YYNGEE. The DNA of the CDR3 is TGTGCCAGCAGCGGACAGGGGCTGCAACTTGGCTACACCTTC. Translating it yields CASSGQGLQLGYTF.

This clonotype came up a few times. The chain links TRBV14 to TRBJ2-1, with 9 bases matching TRBD1. This CDR3 has 15 residues. CDR1 and CDR2 from the germline V gene are SGHDN and FVKESK. Unmatched junction bases numbered 2, after V lost 3 bases and J lost 2 bases. CDR3 nucleotides: TGTGCCAGCAGCCACACAGGGGGCACCTACAATGAGCAGTTCTTC. Translation gives CASSHTGGTYNEQFF. Filled out from reference TRBV14 and TRBJ2-1, the complete variable domain reads EAGVTQFPSHSVIEKGQTVTLRCDPISGHDNLYWYRRVMGKEIKFLLHFVKESKQDESGMPNNRFLAERTGGTYSTLKVQPAELEDSGVYFCASSHTGGTYNEQFFGPGTRLTVL.

The chain has TRBV6-5 and TRBJ2-3; the D gene is possibly TRBD2 (5 bases). The CDR3 runs 14 residues. CDR1 is MNHEY and CDR2 is SVGAGI in the germline V gene. Trimming took 2 bases from V and 5 from J, leaving 11 bases between them. This CDR3 reads CASSYETKLDTQYF. For the CDR3, the DNA is TGTGCCAGCAGTTACGAGACTAAGCTAGATACGCAGTATTTT.

The chain employs TRBV27 and TRBJ2-1; D gene ambiguous. This CDR3 contains 13 residues. Germline CDR1 reads MNHEY; CDR2 reads SMNVEV (reference sequence). V was shortened by 3 bases and J by 3 bases, with 6 bases between the two germline ends. The CDR3 sequence: CASSFSGYNEQFF. The CDR3 DNA is TGTGCCAGCAGTTTCTCAGGCTACAATGAGCAGTTCTTC.

This clonotype was detected once. The genes are TRBV13 and TRBJ2-1; 8 bases align to TRBD1. The CDR3 covers 13 residues. V shed 6 bases and J 5 bases; nucleotides not matched to a gene: 3. Germline CDR1 is PRHDT and CDR2 is FYEKMQ (reference sequence). For the CDR3, the DNA is TGTGCCAGCAGTGCGGACAGGGACAATGAGCAGTTCTTC. It translates to CASSADRDNEQFF.